These T cell receptor beta chains were read from a single sample in a study of blood T cells in healthy people across ages. TCRdb ran MiXCR on the 5' RACE reads and lists one entry per CDR3 protein. Among about 1.5 million distinct CDR3 sequences listed, 35% to 45% were seen once. The sequenced sample was blood. The receptors originated from a woman younger than 30 in good health. Each CDR3 is given with its conserved first and last residue. The order of the fields is J gene, D gene, V gene, clone size, CDR3 protein, CDR3 DNA. The D gene is left open where the match is weak. Only some rows state a clone size, as once, few, many or a class for expanded clones.

J: TRBJ2-1; D: TRBD2; V: TRBV27; size: -; CDR3: CASTLGAGGHNEQFF; DNA: TGTGCCAGCACCCTGGGGGCGGGAGGGCACAATGAGCAGTTCTTC
J: TRBJ2-7; D: -; V: TRBV7-9; size: few; CDR3: CAPVAEPSPEQYF; DNA: TGTGCCCCAGTGGCAGAGCCATCTCCCGAGCAGTACTTC
J: TRBJ2-5; D: TRBD2; V: TRBV3-1; size: once; CDR3: CATLAGNYNEQYF; DNA: TGTGCCACCCTAGCGGGTAACTACAATGAGCAGTACTTC
J: TRBJ2-1; D: -; V: TRBV29-1; size: many; CDR3: CSVESRGTSYNEQFF; DNA: TGCAGCGTTGAATCCCGGGGGACATCTTACAATGAGCAGTTCTTC
J: TRBJ1-2; D: -; V: TRBV6-2/TRBV6-3; size: -; CDR3: CASSYSTGGGSYGYTF; DNA: TGTGCCAGCAGTTACTCGACAGGCGGAGGGAGCTATGGCTACACCTTC
J: TRBJ1-2; D: TRBD1; V: TRBV25-1; size: few; CDR3: CASSGQGAYYGYTF; DNA: TGTGCCAGCAGTGGGCAGGGGGCCTATTATGGCTACACCTTC
J: TRBJ2-3; D: -; V: TRBV5-6; size: few; CDR3: CASSLNPDPGDTQYF; DNA: TGTGCCAGCAGCTTGAATCCCGACCCCGGAGATACGCAGTATTTT
J: TRBJ1-1; D: TRBD1; V: TRBV2; size: once; CDR3: CASRVTGGGFVFTEAFF; DNA: TGTGCCAGCAGGGTCACAGGGGGCGGCTTTGTTTTTACTGAAGCTTTCTTT
J: TRBJ2-2; D: -; V: TRBV27; size: -; CDR3: CASSFRASSTGELFF; DNA: TGTGCCAGCAGTTTTCGTGCTAGCTCCACCGGGGAGCTGTTTTTT
J: TRBJ2-1; D: TRBD2; V: TRBV7-2; size: few; CDR3: CASSLLVGLAGNYNEQFF; DNA: TGTGCCAGCAGCCTCCTAGTGGGACTAGCGGGGAACTACAATGAGCAGTTCTTC
J: TRBJ2-7; D: -; V: TRBV20-1; size: -; CDR3: CSARGDTTYEQYF; DNA: TGCAGTGCTAGAGGGGACACTACCTACGAGCAGTACTTC
J: TRBJ2-1; D: -; V: TRBV7-3; size: few; CDR3: CASSFVGTIGYEQFF; DNA: TGTGCCAGCAGCTTCGTCGGGACGATCGGGTATGAGCAGTTCTTC
J: TRBJ2-7; D: -; V: TRBV20-1; size: -; CDR3: CSAPPGPFYEQYF; DNA: TGCAGTGCTCCTCCGGGTCCTTTCTACGAGCAGTACTTC
J: TRBJ1-1; D: TRBD1; V: TRBV6-2/TRBV6-3; size: -; CDR3: CASSYGTAVLEAFF; DNA: TGTGCCAGCAGTTACGGGACAGCGGTTCTCGAAGCTTTCTTT
J: TRBJ2-5; D: -; V: TRBV27; size: -; CDR3: CASSPGIRAGKETQYF; DNA: TGTGCCAGCAGTCCAGGGATTAGGGCAGGGAAAGAGACCCAGTACTTC
J: TRBJ2-5; D: TRBD2; V: TRBV4-3; size: once; CDR3: CASSLGLAGAKEQYF; DNA: TGCGCCAGCAGCCTCGGACTAGCGGGGGCAAAAGAGCAGTACTTC
J: TRBJ2-7; D: -; V: TRBV20-1; size: -; CDR3: CSARDRRSSYEQYF; DNA: TGCAGTGCTAGAGATCGCCGGAGCTCCTACGAGCAGTACTTC
J: TRBJ2-2; D: -; V: TRBV25-1; size: -; CDR3: CASSSSTANTGELFF; DNA: TGTGCCAGCAGTTCTAGCACAGCGAACACCGGGGAGCTGTTTTTT
J: TRBJ2-1; D: TRBD1; V: TRBV27; size: -; CDR3: CASSLATGAYNEQFF; DNA: TGTGCCAGCAGTCTCGCGACAGGGGCCTACAATGAGCAGTTCTTC
J: TRBJ2-5; D: -; V: TRBV7-2; size: -; CDR3: CASSLRAPQETQYF; DNA: TGTGCCAGCAGCCTTAGGGCCCCGCAAGAGACCCAGTACTTC
J: TRBJ2-7; D: -; V: TRBV7-2; size: -; CDR3: CASSLAGLHYEQYF; DNA: TGTGCCAGCAGCTTAGCGGGGCTCCATTACGAGCAGTACTTC
J: TRBJ1-1; D: TRBD1; V: TRBV30; size: -; CDR3: CAWRTGETEAFF; DNA: TGTGCCTGGAGGACAGGGGAGACTGAAGCTTTCTTT
J: TRBJ2-1; D: -; V: TRBV29-1; size: few; CDR3: CSVDQGYNEQFF; DNA: TGCAGCGTTGACCAGGGTTACAATGAGCAGTTCTTC
J: TRBJ1-6; D: TRBD1; V: TRBV7-9; size: -; CDR3: CASRSPGTGSNSPLHF; DNA: TGTGCCAGCAGATCCCCCGGGACAGGGTCTAATTCACCCCTCCACTTT
J: TRBJ2-5; D: -; V: TRBV7-9; size: -; CDR3: CASSVSNRETQYF; DNA: TGTGCCAGCAGCGTTTCTAACCGGGAGACCCAGTACTTC
J: TRBJ2-5; D: -; V: TRBV7-9; size: few; CDR3: CASSSLLASGETQYF; DNA: TGTGCCAGCAGCTCCCTCCTAGCGTCCGGCGAGACCCAGTACTTC
J: TRBJ2-5; D: TRBD2; V: TRBV4-2; size: -; CDR3: CASSQELAGGWKTQYF; DNA: TGTGCCAGCAGCCAAGAGCTGGCGGGGGGTTGGAAGACCCAGTACTTC
J: TRBJ1-2; D: -; V: TRBV6-5; size: -; CDR3: CASSPGWGATNYGYTF; DNA: TGTGCCAGCAGCCCCGGTTGGGGGGCGACTAACTATGGCTACACCTTC
J: TRBJ2-3; D: TRBD2; V: TRBV7-8; size: -; CDR3: CASSSTRLLAGGTDTQYF; DNA: TGTGCCAGCAGCTCAACCCGATTACTAGCGGGGGGTACAGATACGCAGTATTTT
J: TRBJ1-1; D: TRBD1; V: TRBV6-2/TRBV6-3; size: few; CDR3: CASRFRDRGNTEAFF; DNA: TGTGCCAGCAGATTCCGGGACAGGGGGAACACTGAAGCTTTCTTT
J: TRBJ1-1; D: -; V: TRBV14; size: once; CDR3: CASSQVLANTEAFF; DNA: TGTGCCAGCAGCCAAGTCCTGGCGAACACTGAGGCTTTCTTT
J: TRBJ2-5; D: -; V: TRBV6-5; size: -; CDR3: CASSYFGQGQETQYF; DNA: TGTGCCAGCAGTTACTTTGGCCAGGGCCAAGAGACCCAGTACTTC
J: TRBJ2-3; D: -; V: TRBV7-9; size: -; CDR3: CASSLLTGVRTDTQYF; DNA: TGTGCCAGCAGCTTATTGACGGGAGTGCGGACAGATACGCAGTATTTT
J: TRBJ2-7; D: -; V: TRBV29-1; size: many; CDR3: CSVEGGETSYEQYF; DNA: TGCAGCGTTGAAGGGGGAGAGACCTCCTACGAGCAGTACTTC
J: TRBJ1-6; D: -; V: TRBV12-3/TRBV12-4; size: few; CDR3: CASSFRATLNSPLHF; DNA: TGTGCCAGCAGTTTTAGGGCCACTTTAAATTCACCCCTCCACTTT
J: TRBJ2-1; D: -; V: TRBV3-1; size: few; CDR3: CATQDYNEQFF; DNA: TGTGCCACCCAAGATTACAATGAGCAGTTCTTC
J: TRBJ2-3; D: TRBD2; V: TRBV5-1; size: -; CDR3: CASHPTSGPTDTQYF; DNA: TGCGCCAGCCATCCGACTAGCGGCCCCACAGATACGCAGTATTTT
J: TRBJ2-1; D: TRBD2; V: TRBV6-6; size: -; CDR3: CASSYIGGSYNEQFF; DNA: TGTGCCAGCAGTTACATCGGGGGGAGCTACAATGAGCAGTTCTTC
J: TRBJ2-7; D: TRBD1; V: TRBV7-8; size: -; CDR3: CASSLEDRGITYEQYF; DNA: TGTGCCAGCAGCTTAGAGGACAGGGGGATAACCTACGAGCAGTACTTC